Listed here are 32 T cell receptor beta chains from one sample, sequenced in a study of technical replicates of blood from a few donors. Method: immunoSEQ multiplex PCR; TCRdb's copy keeps in-frame clones and lacks some. Here the sample spans 50,000 to 70,000 clones, 70% to 90% being singletons. The specimen sequenced was PBMCs. These TCRs come from a human donor in good health. Some clones in this sample may be carry-over from other donors' samples.

This clone was seen only a few times. CDR3 nucleotide sequence: TGCGCCAGCAGCCAAGGGGGAAGGGGTACAGAGACCCAGTACTTC. This codes for CASSQGGRGTETQYF. J is TRBJ2-5 and V is TRBV4-3; tentatively, D is TRBD1 (5 bases). Germline V gives CDR1 LGHNA, CDR2 YSLEER. With 1 base removed from V and 4 bases from J, the gap between germline ends came to 13 bases. The length of the CDR3 is 15 residues.

The chain couples TRBV2 to TRBJ2-3, with 9 bases matching TRBD1. The CDR3 has 17 residues. V was pared by 4 bases and J by 0 bases, with 8 bases of the junction left unmatched. Germline V CDR1 and CDR2: SNHLY, FYNNEI. The CDR3 region is CASSGEGQGFSTDTQYF. CDR3 in DNA: TGTGCCAGCAGTGGAGAGGGACAGGGATTTAGCACAGATACGCAGTATTTT.

V and J are TRBV2 and TRBJ1-3, with D unclear. CDR1 is SNHLY and CDR2 is FYNNEI in the germline V gene. The V end was cut by 4 bases, the J end by 0 bases, with 13 bases between. There are 16 residues in the CDR3. CDR3 in DNA: TGTGCCAGCAGTGTGCTGCAGGCCCGCTCTGGAAACACCATATATTTT. Translated, it gives CASSVLQARSGNTIYF.

This sequence joins TRBV5-4 and TRBJ1-1, with TRBD1 as a possible D gene (6 bases). The germline V and J ends were trimmed by 0 bases and 1 base, with 13 bases remaining between them. CDR3 size: 16 residues. Germline CDR1 and CDR2: SGHNT and YYREEE (reference sequence). The CDR3, as DNA: TGTGCCAGCAGCTTGGGACTGGGACAACGGAACACTGAAGCTTTCTTT. Protein sequence: CASSLGLGQRNTEAFF.

The chain carries TRBV5-6 and TRBJ1-5, with 7 positions matching TRBD1. The CDR3 covers 14 residues. Germline-derived CDR1 and CDR2 are SGHDT and YYEEEE. V gave up 2 bases and J gave up 5 bases; unmatched junction bases: 4. The CDR3 is CASSFNRGYQPQHF. CDR3 DNA sequence: TGTGCCAGCAGCTTTAACAGGGGTTATCAGCCCCAGCATTTT.

The chain uses TRBV10-1 and TRBJ2-7; TRBD2 might be the D (6 bases). Germline CDR1 WNHNN, CDR2 SYGVQD (reference sequence). Between the trimmed V and J ends, which lost 8 bases and 4 bases, there was a span of 15 bases. There are 13 residues in the CDR3. CDR3 nucleotides: TGCGCCAGCGGAATCGAGGACTATTACGAGCAGTACTTC. Its protein product is CASGIEDYYEQYF.

The chain carries TRBV7-2 and TRBJ1-2, with 7 bases fitting TRBD1. The germline CDR1 and CDR2 sequences are SGHTA and FQGNSA. Losses at the gene ends were 4 bases for V and 3 bases for J; bases not matched to a gene: 8. CDR3 length equals 15 residues. The CDR3 nucleotides read TGTGCCAGCAGCTCAGACTCACAGGGGTACTATGGCTACACCTTC. Protein product: CASSSDSQGYYGYTF.

The rearrangement links TRBV4-3 to TRBJ2-6, with D possibly matching TRBD1 (5 bases). The germline CDR1 and CDR2 sequences are LGHNA and YSLEER. The length of the CDR3 is 17 residues. The ends were cut back, 0 bases at V and 4 bases at J, with 13 bases in the middle. CDR3 nucleotide sequence: TGCGCCAGCAGCCAAGAGTACCAGGGTCCCGGGGCCAACGTCCTGACTTTC. It encodes CASSQEYQGPGANVLTF.

The V and J genes are TRBV5-8 and TRBJ2-3; D perhaps matches TRBD2 (6 bases). Germline loops: CDR1 SGHTS, CDR2 YDEGEE. The CDR3 extends over 15 amino acids. Trimming removed 4 bases from V and 4 bases from J, with 16 bases in between. In DNA form, the CDR3 reads TGTGCCAGCAGCGACCTACCATCGGGGGCAGATACGCAGTATTTT. This encodes CASSDLPSGADTQYF.

This clone has just one count. The chain joins TRBV6-1 to TRBJ2-7, with TRBD2 matching 10 bases. Losses at the gene ends were 6 bases for V and 0 bases for J; bases not matched to a gene: 5. Germline lookup yields CDR1 MNHNS and CDR2 SASEGT. The CDR3 length is 15 residues. CDR3 amino acids: CASSKLAGSSYEQYF. The CDR3 DNA follows: TGTGCCAGCAGCAAACTAGCGGGGAGCTCCTACGAGCAGTACTTC.

CDR3 protein: CASAVKGRGLETQYF. The CDR3 DNA follows: TGTGCCAGCGCCGTTAAAGGCAGGGGTTTGGAGACCCAGTACTTC. The chain has TRBV6-5 and TRBJ2-5; D may be TRBD1 (6 bases). CDR1 MNHEY and CDR2 SVGAGI come from the germline V gene. The V end was cut by 8 bases, the J end by 5 bases, with 21 bases between. The CDR3 sequence is 15 residues long.

The rearrangement links TRBV9 to TRBJ2-1; TRBD2 aligns across 14 bases. Germline CDR1 reads SGDLS; CDR2 reads YYNGEE. CDR3 size: 17 residues. The V segment lost 4 bases and the J segment 7 bases; nucleotides outside the gene matches: 10. The DNA of the CDR3 is TGTGCCAGCAGCCCGCGACTAGCGGGGGGGCCAGGGAATGAGCAGTTCTTC. Its translation: CASSPRLAGGPGNEQFF.

Only one count was recorded for this clone. The rearrangement joins TRBV13 to TRBJ2-7, with 7 bases that match TRBD1. Germline assignment: CDR1 PRHDT and CDR2 FYEKMQ (reference sequence). The CDR3 has 16 amino acids. Trimming at V came to 5 bases and at J to 5 bases, leaving 15 bases not matched to a gene. The CDR3 DNA follows: TGTGCCAGCAGCCCGTCCCCCGGGACAGCCCTTGACGAGCAGTACTTC. Protein: CASSPSPGTALDEQYF.

The V call is TRBV9, the J call TRBJ2-1; 10 bases are a match to TRBD2. Germline V gene lookup returns CDR1 SGDLS and CDR2 YYNGEE. The CDR3 covers 14 residues. With 3 bases clipped from V and 10 bases from J, the junction kept 7 bases outside the gene matches. Here the CDR3 DNA reads TGTGCCAGCAGCGCCTCTAGCGGGAGTAACGAGCAGTTCTTC. Protein product: CASSASSGSNEQFF. The full variable domain, with the rest looked up from reference TRBV9 and TRBJ2-1, is DSGVTQTPKHLITATGQRVTLRCSPRSGDLSVYWYQQSLDQGLQFLIQYYNGEERAKGNILERFSAQQFPDLHSELNLSSLELGDSALYFCASSASSGSNEQFFGPGTRLTVL.

V and J are TRBV27 and TRBJ2-2; no clear D. The CDR3 spans 15 residues. The V end was cut by 1 base, the J end by 2 bases, with 8 bases between. From germline, CDR1 is MNHEY and CDR2 SMNVEV (reference sequence). CDR3 DNA sequence: TGTGCCAGCAGTTTATGGCAGGCTAACACCGGGGAGCTGTTTTTT. Protein: CASSLWQANTGELFF.

The V gene is TRBV6-5, the J gene TRBJ2-1, with D perhaps TRBD2 (5 bases). Germline CDR1 reads MNHEY; CDR2 reads SVGAGI. The CDR3 contains 14 residues. Trimming pared 10 bases from V and 5 bases from J, leaving 18 bases between. The CDR3 sequence: CATQKRAGNNEQFF. Here the CDR3 DNA reads TGTGCCACCCAAAAACGGGCCGGGAACAATGAGCAGTTCTTC.

The V and J genes are TRBV7-9 and TRBJ1-2, with 7 positions matching TRBD1. The CDR3 loop spans 15 amino acids. CDR1 SEHNR and CDR2 FQNEAQ come from the germline V gene (reference sequence). V shed 0 bases, J shed 5 bases, and the junction held 6 bases outside the gene matches. The DNA for the CDR3 is TGTGCCAGCAGCTTAGCGCGAACAGGGGTTTATGGCTACACCTTC. Protein sequence: CASSLARTGVYGYTF.

This chain's CDR3 is CASSGQVGNTIYF. DNA for the CDR3: TGTGCCAGCAGCGGACAGGTCGGAAACACCATATATTTT. V gene TRBV6-1 combines with J gene TRBJ1-3, with TRBD1 identical over 7 bases. The V segment lost 6 bases and the J segment 4 bases; nucleotides outside the gene matches: 3. The CDR3 has 13 residues. In germline, CDR1 is MNHNS, CDR2 SASEGT.

The J gene is TRBJ1-6, the V gene TRBV30, with unresolved D. V dropped 1 base and J dropped 9 bases, with 19 bases sitting between them. Per germline, CDR1 GTSNPN and CDR2 SVGIG (reference sequence). The CDR3 is made up of 16 amino acids. CDR3 in DNA: TGTGCCTGGAGTGACGGGATTCTGAAGGATACTTCACCCCTCCACTTT. Translation gives CAWSDGILKDTSPLHF.

The chain has TRBV7-2 and TRBJ2-7; weak D call: TRBD1 (5 bases). Germline lookup yields CDR1 SGHTA and CDR2 FQGNSA. Trimming cost V 1 base and J 4 bases, with 11 bases left between them. The CDR3 extends over 14 amino acids. CDR3 sequence: CASSLVATAYEQYF. CDR3 coding DNA: TGTGCCAGCAGCTTAGTTGCGACAGCTTACGAGCAGTACTTC.

The chain uses TRBV6-6 and TRBJ1-5, with a possible D match to TRBD1 (5 bases). The CDR3 covers 16 residues. Per the germline V gene, CDR1 is MNHNY and CDR2 is SVGAGI (reference sequence). The germline V and J ends were trimmed by 0 bases and 1 base, with 10 bases remaining between them. In DNA, the CDR3 is TGTGCCAGCAGTTACTCGACCAGGGCGAGCAATCAGCCCCAGCATTTT. It translates to CASSYSTRASNQPQHF.

The J gene is TRBJ1-1, the V gene TRBV2, with unresolved D. Between the trimmed V and J ends, which lost 5 bases and 2 bases, there was a span of 15 bases. Germline V gives CDR1 SNHLY, CDR2 FYNNEI. This CDR3 spans 15 amino acids. The CDR3 coding sequence is TGTGCCAGCAGTCGGGAATGGCAGGTAAACACTGAAGCTTTCTTT. It translates to CASSREWQVNTEAFF.

This clone has a handful of counts. The rearrangement uses TRBV4-3 and TRBJ1-1; tentatively, D is TRBD1 (5 bases). The CDR3 runs to 15 residues. V shed 0 bases and J shed 1 base, with 9 bases lying between them. The germline CDR1 and CDR2 sequences are LGHNA and YSLEER. In nucleotides, the CDR3 is TGCGCCAGCAGCCAAGACAGGGTCACGAACACTGAAGCTTTCTTT. Encoded protein: CASSQDRVTNTEAFF.

The rearrangement uses TRBV5-4 and TRBJ2-7; 9 bases are a match to TRBD1. Germline V gene data show CDR1 as SGHNT and CDR2 as YYREEE (reference sequence). V lost 4 bases and J lost 3; bases outside the gene matches: 5. This CDR3 is 14 amino acids long. CDR3 protein: CASSAPGQGYEQYF. The CDR3 DNA is TGTGCCAGCAGCGCTCCGGGACAGGGCTACGAGCAGTACTTC.

V and J are TRBV6-5 and TRBJ2-7; possible D gene TRBD2, 6 bases. V was cut by 5 bases and J by 2 bases, with 16 bases left in between. Looked up from germline, CDR1 is MNHEY and CDR2 is SVGAGI. This CDR3 is built from 15 residues. Here the CDR3 DNA reads TGTGCCAGCAGTCGCCCTGGAGGGTTTGCCTACGAGCAGTACTTC. Encoded protein: CASSRPGGFAYEQYF.

The genes are TRBV9 and TRBJ1-2, with 12 bases aligning to TRBD1. V lost 5 bases, J lost 8 bases, and 4 bases stayed unmatched. The germline CDR1 and CDR2 sequences are SGDLS and YYNGEE. The CDR3 contains 13 residues. The CDR3 bases are TGTGCCAGCAGAGCCGGGACAGGGGGCGGCTACACCTTC. Amino acid sequence: CASRAGTGGGYTF.

This chain uses TRBV6-5 with TRBJ1-1; 7 bases map to TRBD1. Germline V gene data show CDR1 as MNHEY and CDR2 as SVGAGI. V trimming: 5 bases; J trimming: 1 base; junction bases outside the gene matches: 7. The CDR3 totals 15 residues. The CDR3 sequence: CASSKPGQKNTEAFF. CDR3 nucleotide sequence: TGTGCCAGCAGTAAACCGGGACAGAAGAACACTGAAGCTTTCTTT.

The chain joins TRBV5-1 to TRBJ1-2, with D hard to call. Germline V gene sequence: CDR1 SGHRS, CDR2 YFSETQ. The CDR3 has 12 residues. Trimming cost V 3 bases and J 2 bases, with 5 bases left between them. The CDR3 coding sequence is TGCGCCAGCAGCTCGGGAAACTATGGCTACACCTTC. Encoded protein: CASSSGNYGYTF.

This chain joins TRBV7-3 and TRBJ1-3; D is ambiguous. CDR1 is SGHTA and CDR2 is FQGTGA in the germline V gene. V gave up 4 bases and J gave up 4 bases, with 8 bases separating them. The CDR3 loop spans 13 amino acids. CDR3 region: CASSSGGGNTIYF. The DNA for the CDR3 is TGTGCCAGCAGCTCGGGCGGGGGAAACACCATATATTTT.

The chain joins TRBV19 to TRBJ1-5; 9 bases line up with TRBD1. Germline V CDR1 and CDR2: LNHDA, SQIVND (reference sequence). V dropped 5 bases and J dropped 3; count of bases not matched to a gene: 8. This CDR3 comprises 16 residues. CDR3 region: CASSPTGTGFNQPQHF. DNA for the CDR3: TGTGCCAGTAGTCCGACGGGGACAGGGTTCAATCAGCCCCAGCATTTT.

The chain uses TRBV4-3 and TRBJ2-3; 14 bases agree with TRBD2. V lost 4 bases and J lost 1; bases outside the gene matches: 13. The CDR3 has 20 amino acids. The germline V gene encodes CDR1 LGHNA and CDR2 YSLEER. CDR3 nucleotides: TGCGCCAGCAGCCCCTGGACTAGCGGGGGGAACTACCTTGGCACAGATACGCAGTATTTT. Residues: CASSPWTSGGNYLGTDTQYF.

The V call is TRBV2, the J call TRBJ2-5; possibly TRBD2 for D (5 bases). V gave up 2 bases and J gave up 4 bases, with 14 bases separating them. The germline V gene has CDR1 SNHLY and CDR2 FYNNEI. The CDR3 is 15 amino acids. For the CDR3, the DNA is TGTGCCAGCAGTGAAAATATCGCTCGGGGAGAGACCCAGTACTTC. Protein product: CASSENIARGETQYF. Full variable domain (missing parts from reference TRBV2 and TRBJ2-5): EPEVTQTPSHQVTQMGQEVILRCVPISNHLYFYWYRQILGQKVEFLVSFYNNEISEKSEIFDDQFSVERPDGSNFTLKIRSTKLEDSAMYFCASSENIARGETQYFGPGTRLLVL.